This T cell receptor (beta chain) is drawn from a study of cytomegalovirus exposure and HLA in healthy donors. A multiplex PCR was run with 60 Vbeta primers and 13 Jbeta primers. Libraries were prepared by immunoSEQ multiplex PCR; TCRdb keeps only in-frame clonotypes and omits some of them. This table has over 100,000 clones, around four fifths appearing once. The CDR3 spans 15 residues. Per germline, CDR1 KGHSH and CDR2 LQKENI. Trimming stripped 7 bases from V and 3 bases from J, with 18 bases between. This chain links TRBV18 with TRBJ1-1; TRBD1 might be the D (5 bases). The sequenced material came from PBMCs. The origin of this receptor is a woman aged 40 to 50 in good health and CMV-seropositive. The CDR3: CASLPLTPGDTEAFF. CDR3 DNA: TGTGCCAGCTTACCCCTGACACCGGGGGACACTGAAGCTTTCTTT. Looking up the rest from reference TRBV18 and TRBJ1-1 gives the full variable domain: NAGVMQNPRHLVRRRGQEARLRCSPMKGHSHVYWYRQLPEEGLKFMVYLQKENIIDESGMPKERFSAEFPKEGPSILRIQQVVRGDSAAYFCASLPLTPGDTEAFFGQGTRLTVV.